The rows below give T cell receptor beta chains drawn from one sample of a study of cytomegalovirus exposure and HLA in healthy donors. Assay: immunoSEQ multiplex PCR; the TCRdb copy retains only in-frame clones and omits some. The sample yields 150,000 or so clones, approximately 80% seen once. Sequencing was performed on PBMCs. These receptors all come from a young man in good health and CMV-seropositive. The CDR3 runs from the conserved cysteine through the conserved F or W. D genes are given only for firm matches. Clone size, where shown, is once, few, many, or a class for clones that have expanded.

16	TRBV7-9	NA	TRBJ1-2	NA	CASRNIREGTNYGYTF	TGTGCCAGCAGAAACATTCGGGAGGGGACTAACTATGGCTACACCTTC
17	TRBV7-2	few	TRBJ2-3	TRBD2	CASSLAPGLAGTDTQYF	TGTGCCAGCAGCTTAGCACCGGGACTAGCGGGGACAGATACGCAGTATTTT
14	TRBV7-9	NA	TRBJ2-7	TRBD2	CASSLGVAGHEQYF	TGTGCCAGCAGCTTAGGTGTAGCGGGCCACGAGCAGTACTTC
9	TRBV29-1	NA	TRBJ2-5	NA	CSAGETQYF	TGCAGCGCAGGAGAGACCCAGTACTTC
13	TRBV25-1	NA	TRBJ1-2	TRBD1	CASTTGQGFGYTF	TGTGCCAGCACCACCGGACAGGGGTTTGGCTACACCTTC
14	TRBV6-6	few	TRBJ2-1	TRBD2	CASSSGSSYNEQFF	TGTGCCAGCAGTAGCGGGAGCTCCTACAATGAGCAGTTCTTC
15	TRBV5-1	NA	TRBJ2-7	TRBD1	CASSLGRTGAYEQYF	TGCGCCAGCAGCTTGGGTCGGACAGGGGCGTACGAGCAGTACTTC
16	TRBV9	NA	TRBJ2-7	TRBD2	CASSTTSSGRISEQYF	TGTGCCAGCAGCACCACGTCTAGCGGGAGAATTTCCGAGCAGTACTTC
13	TRBV7-9	few	TRBJ1-1	TRBD1	CASSFETGAEAFF	TGTGCCAGCAGCTTTGAAACAGGGGCAGAAGCTTTCTTT
13	TRBV27	NA	TRBJ2-2	NA	CASSLSGDGELFF	TGTGCCAGCAGTTTATCCGGGGACGGGGAGCTGTTTTTT
15	TRBV6-1	few	TRBJ1-2	TRBD1	CASLNVDRGPYGYTF	TGTGCCAGCCTGAATGTTGACAGGGGCCCTTATGGCTACACCTTC
16	TRBV28	NA	TRBJ1-1	NA	CASSLHTGSMNTEAFF	TGTGCCAGCAGTTTACACACAGGGAGCATGAACACTGAAGCTTTCTTT
15	TRBV6-6	NA	TRBJ1-1	NA	CASSLSRRMNTEAFF	TGTGCCAGCTCTCTCTCTAGGCGGATGAACACTGAAGCTTTCTTT
15	TRBV7-9	NA	TRBJ1-2	NA	CASSLHQELHYGYTF	TGTGCCAGCAGCTTACATCAAGAGCTCCACTATGGCTACACCTTC
15	TRBV6-1	NA	TRBJ1-1	NA	CASSESSGFGTEAFF	TGTGCCAGCAGTGAATCTAGCGGGTTCGGCACTGAAGCTTTCTTT